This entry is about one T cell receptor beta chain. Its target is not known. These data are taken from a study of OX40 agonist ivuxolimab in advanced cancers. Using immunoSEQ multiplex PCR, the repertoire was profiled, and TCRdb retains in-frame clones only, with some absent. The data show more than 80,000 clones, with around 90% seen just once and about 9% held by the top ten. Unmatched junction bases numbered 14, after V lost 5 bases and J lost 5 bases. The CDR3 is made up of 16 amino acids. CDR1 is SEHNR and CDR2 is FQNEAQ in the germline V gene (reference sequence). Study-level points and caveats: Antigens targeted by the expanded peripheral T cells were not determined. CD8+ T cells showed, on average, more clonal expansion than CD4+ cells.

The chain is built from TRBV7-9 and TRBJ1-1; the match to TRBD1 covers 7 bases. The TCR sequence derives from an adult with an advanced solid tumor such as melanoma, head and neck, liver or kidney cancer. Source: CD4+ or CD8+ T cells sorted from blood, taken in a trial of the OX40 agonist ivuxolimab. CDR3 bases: TGTGCCAGCAGCGACAGGGTAGGTTCGCGAAGGACTGAAGCTTTCTTT. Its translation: CASSDRVGSRRTEAFF.